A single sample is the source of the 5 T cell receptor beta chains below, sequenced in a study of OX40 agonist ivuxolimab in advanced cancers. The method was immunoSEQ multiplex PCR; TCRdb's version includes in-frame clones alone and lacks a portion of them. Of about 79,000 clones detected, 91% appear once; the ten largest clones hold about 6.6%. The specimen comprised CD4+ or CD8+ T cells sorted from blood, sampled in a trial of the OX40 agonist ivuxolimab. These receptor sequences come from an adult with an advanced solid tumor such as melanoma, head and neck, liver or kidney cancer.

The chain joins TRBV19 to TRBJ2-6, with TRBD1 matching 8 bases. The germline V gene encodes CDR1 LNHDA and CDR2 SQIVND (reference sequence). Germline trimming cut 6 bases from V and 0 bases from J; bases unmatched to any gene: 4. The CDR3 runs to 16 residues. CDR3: CASRQGVSSGANVLTF. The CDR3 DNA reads TGTGCCAGTAGACAGGGGGTCAGCTCTGGGGCCAACGTCCTGACTTTC. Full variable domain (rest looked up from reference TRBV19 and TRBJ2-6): DGGITQSPKYLFRKEGQNVTLSCEQNLNHDAMYWYRQDPGQGLRLIYYSQIVNDFQKGDIAEGYSVSREKKESFPLTVTSAQKNPTAFYLCASRQGVSSGANVLTFGAGSRLTVL.

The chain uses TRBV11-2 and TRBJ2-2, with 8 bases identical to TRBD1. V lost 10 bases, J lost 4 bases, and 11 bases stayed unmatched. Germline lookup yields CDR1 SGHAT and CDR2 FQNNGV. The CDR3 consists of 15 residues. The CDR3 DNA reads TGTGCCACAAAACAGGGGGGAGAGGTCACCGGGGAGCTGTTTTTT. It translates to CATKQGGEVTGELFF.

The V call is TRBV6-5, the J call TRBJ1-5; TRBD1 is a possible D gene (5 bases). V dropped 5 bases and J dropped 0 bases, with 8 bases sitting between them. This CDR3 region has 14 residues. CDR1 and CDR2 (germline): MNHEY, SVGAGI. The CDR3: CASSVDSSNQPQHF. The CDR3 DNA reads TGTGCCAGCAGTGTAGACAGTAGCAATCAGCCCCAGCATTTT.

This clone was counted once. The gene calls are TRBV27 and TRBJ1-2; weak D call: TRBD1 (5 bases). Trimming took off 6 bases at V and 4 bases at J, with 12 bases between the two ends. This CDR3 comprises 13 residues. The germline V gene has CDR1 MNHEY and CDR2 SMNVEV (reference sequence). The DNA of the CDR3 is TGTGCCAGCAGGAATTCGGACACCTATGGCTACACCTTC. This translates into CASRNSDTYGYTF.

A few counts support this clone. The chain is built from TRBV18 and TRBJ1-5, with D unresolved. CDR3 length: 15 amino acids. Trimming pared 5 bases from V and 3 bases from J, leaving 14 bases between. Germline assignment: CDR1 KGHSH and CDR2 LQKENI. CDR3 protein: CASSTGLRDNQPQHF. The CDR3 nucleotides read TGTGCCAGCTCAACCGGCCTCCGGGACAATCAGCCCCAGCATTTT.